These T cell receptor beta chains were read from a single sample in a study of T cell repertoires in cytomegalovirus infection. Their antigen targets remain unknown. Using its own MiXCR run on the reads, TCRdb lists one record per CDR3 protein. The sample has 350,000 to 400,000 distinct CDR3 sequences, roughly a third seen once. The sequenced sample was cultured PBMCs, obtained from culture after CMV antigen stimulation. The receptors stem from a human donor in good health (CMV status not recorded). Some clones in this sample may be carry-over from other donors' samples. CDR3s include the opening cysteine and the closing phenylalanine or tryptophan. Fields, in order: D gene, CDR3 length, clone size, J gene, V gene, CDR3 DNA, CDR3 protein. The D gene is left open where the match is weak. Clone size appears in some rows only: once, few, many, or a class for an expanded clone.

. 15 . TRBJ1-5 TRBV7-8 TGTGCCAGCAGCGTTAGGGGGGAGGCCAATCAGCCCCAGCATTTT CASSVRGEANQPQHF
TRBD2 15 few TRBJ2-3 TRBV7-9 TGTGCCAGCAGCCGACTAGCGGGAGCTTTCGATACGCAGTATTTT CASSRLAGAFDTQYF
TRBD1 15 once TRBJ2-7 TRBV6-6 TGTGCCAGCACCCTCGACAGGGTAAGGTCCTACGAGCAGTACTTC CASTLDRVRSYEQYF
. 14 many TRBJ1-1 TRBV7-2 TGTGCCAGCAGCTTAGCGCTGGACAACACTGAAGCTTTCTTT CASSLALDNTEAFF
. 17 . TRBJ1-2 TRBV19 TGTGCCAGTAGTATCCCAACCTCCGACCGAAACCACTATGGCTACACCTTC CASSIPTSDRNHYGYTF
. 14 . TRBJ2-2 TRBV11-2 TGTGCCAGCAGCTCCTCCTTGAACACCGGGGAGCTGTTTTTT CASSSSLNTGELFF
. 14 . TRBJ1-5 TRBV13 TGTGCCAGCAGCTTATGGGGAAGCAATCAGCCCCAGCATTTT CASSLWGSNQPQHF
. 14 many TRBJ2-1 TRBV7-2 TGTGCCAGCAGCCGCTTTGGCTCCTACAATGAGCAGTTCTTC CASSRFGSYNEQFF
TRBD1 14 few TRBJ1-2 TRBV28 TGTGCCACCGGTACAGGGGTCCCTAACTATGGCTACACCTTC CATGTGVPNYGYTF
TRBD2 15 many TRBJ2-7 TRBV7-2 TGTGCCAGCAAGGAGGGGCGGGAGGGCCTCTACGAGCAGTACTTC CASKEGREGLYEQYF
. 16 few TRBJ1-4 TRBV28 TGTGCCAGCAGTTTATGGGCGGGGACAACTAATGAAAAACTGTTTTTT CASSLWAGTTNEKLFF
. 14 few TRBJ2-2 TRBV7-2 TGTGCCAGCAGTTCAGGACGGGGCACCGGGGAGCTGTTTTTT CASSSGRGTGELFF
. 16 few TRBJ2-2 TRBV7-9 TGTGCCAGCAGCTTAGAACCGTGGACTGGCACCGGGGAGCTGTTTTTT CASSLEPWTGTGELFF
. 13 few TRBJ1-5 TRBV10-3 TGTGCCATCAGTGAGTCGCCGAGTTGGCCCCAGCATTTT CAISESPSWPQHF
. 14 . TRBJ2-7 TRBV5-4 TGTGCCAGCAGGCCCCGGCTAGCGTACTACGAGCAGTACTTC CASRPRLAYYEQYF
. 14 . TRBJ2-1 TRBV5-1 TGCGCCAGCAGCTTAGGTAGCCAGACCAATGAGCAGTTCTTC CASSLGSQTNEQFF
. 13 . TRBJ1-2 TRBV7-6 TGTGCCAGCAGCTTAACGGACCCGGATCAATACACCTTC CASSLTDPDQYTF
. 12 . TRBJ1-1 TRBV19 TGTGCCAGTAGTATAGGGACGTTGGAAGCTTTCTTT CASSIGTLEAFF
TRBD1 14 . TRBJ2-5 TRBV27 TGTGCCAGCAGCCCCCAGGGGGTCCGAGAGACCCAGTACTTC CASSPQGVRETQYF
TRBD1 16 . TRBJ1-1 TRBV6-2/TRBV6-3 TGTGCCAGCAGAGTGCCGGGATCCAGAGGGGGCAGTGAAGCTTTCTTT CASRVPGSRGGSEAFF
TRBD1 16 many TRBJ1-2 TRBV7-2 TGTGCCAGCAGCTTAGGAGAGGACAGGGGCACATATGGCTACACCTTC CASSLGEDRGTYGYTF
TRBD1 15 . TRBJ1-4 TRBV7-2 TGTGCCAGCAGCCCAAGGACAGGGGGCCAAGAAAAACTGTTTTTT CASSPRTGGQEKLFF
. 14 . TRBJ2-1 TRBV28 TGTGCCAGCAGTCCCCTCGCACGAAACAATGAGCAGTTCTTC CASSPLARNNEQFF
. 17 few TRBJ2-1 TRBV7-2 TGTGCCAGCAGCTTAGCGTTCGTGGGGCGCGGGTACAATGAGCAGTTCTTC CASSLAFVGRGYNEQFF
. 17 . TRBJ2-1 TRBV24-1 TGTGCCACCAGTGGAAGCCCGGAAGGGCTTCTCTACAATGAGCAGTTCTTC CATSGSPEGLLYNEQFF
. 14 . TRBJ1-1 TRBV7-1 TGTGCCAGCAGCGCCGGACAGTATCTCACTGAAGCTTTCTTT CASSAGQYLTEAFF
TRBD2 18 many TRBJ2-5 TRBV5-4 TGTGCCAGCAGCTCAGGGACTAGCGGGAGGGCGGTAGGAGAGACCCAGTACTTC CASSSGTSGRAVGETQYF
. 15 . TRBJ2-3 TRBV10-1 TGCGCCAGCAGTGAGTCGAGAGCCAGAACAGATACGCAGTATTTT CASSESRARTDTQYF
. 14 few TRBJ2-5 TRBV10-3 TGTGCCATCAGGGCCCCAGGGAACCAAGAGACCCAGTACTTC CAIRAPGNQETQYF
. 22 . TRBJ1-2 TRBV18 TGTGCCAGCTCACCACTCTTACTGCCGCGGGGGCCAACCAAGAAATCCAACTATGGCTACACCTTC CASSPLLLPRGPTKKSNYGYTF
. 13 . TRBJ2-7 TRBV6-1 TGTGCCAGCAGTGAAACGCGATCAGACGAGCAGTACTTC CASSETRSDEQYF
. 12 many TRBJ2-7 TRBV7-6 TGTGCCAGCAGCGCCGGTGGGTACGAGCAGTACTTC CASSAGGYEQYF
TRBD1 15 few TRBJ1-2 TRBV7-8 TGTGCCAGCAGCTCCCGGACAGGGCGGGACTATGGCTACACCTTC CASSSRTGRDYGYTF
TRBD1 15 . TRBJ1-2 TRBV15 TGTGCCACCAGCAGAGATTACAGGGGTAACTATGGCTACACCTTC CATSRDYRGNYGYTF
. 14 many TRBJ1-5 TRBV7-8 TGTGCCAGCAGCCCCCCGGGCCCCAATCAGCCCCAGCATTTT CASSPPGPNQPQHF
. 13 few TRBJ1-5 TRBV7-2 TGTGCCAGCAGCTTAGAGGCATATCAGCCCCAGCATTTT CASSLEAYQPQHF
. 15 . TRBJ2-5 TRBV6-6 TGTGCCAGCACCGGCAGTAGACTGTACCAAGAGACCCAGTACTTC CASTGSRLYQETQYF
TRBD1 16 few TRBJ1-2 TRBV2 TGTGCCAGCACCGCGGACAGGGTTATTCTTTCCGGTGGCTACACCTTC CASTADRVILSGGYTF
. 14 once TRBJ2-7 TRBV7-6 TGTGCCAGCAGCCGTGCGCAGGGAATCTACGAGCAGTACTTC CASSRAQGIYEQYF
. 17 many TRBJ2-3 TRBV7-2 TGTGCCAGCAGCTTATTGGTCAGGGGGGCCAGCACAGATACGCAGTATTTT CASSLLVRGASTDTQYF
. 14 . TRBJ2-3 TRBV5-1 TGCGCCAGCAGCTTGGACAATTCAAAAGATACGCAGTATTTT CASSLDNSKDTQYF
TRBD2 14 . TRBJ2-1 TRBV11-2 TGTGCCAGCAGCTTATGGCGGGAGGAGGGTGAGCAGTTCTTC CASSLWREEGEQFF
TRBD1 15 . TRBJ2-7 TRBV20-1 TGCAGTGCTCACCGCCTGACAGGGGCTTCCTACGAGCAGTACTTC CSAHRLTGASYEQYF
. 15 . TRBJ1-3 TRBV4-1 TGCGCCAGCAGCCTACTAACAGGGACTGGAAACACCATATATTTT CASSLLTGTGNTIYF
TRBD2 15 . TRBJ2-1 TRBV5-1 TGCGCCAGCAGCTCCGGCCGCCAGGGAGGGACTGAGCAGTTCTTC CASSSGRQGGTEQFF
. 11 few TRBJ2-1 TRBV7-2 TGTGCCAGCAGCTTTCTTCATGAGCAGTTCTTC CASSFLHEQFF
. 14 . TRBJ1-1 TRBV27 TGTGCCAGCAGTTTACGCTTCCGTGACACTGAAGCTTTCTTT CASSLRFRDTEAFF
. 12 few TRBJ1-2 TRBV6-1 TGTTCGGCTTTCGGGGTAAACTATGGCTACACCTTC CSAFGVNYGYTF
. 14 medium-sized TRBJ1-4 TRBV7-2 TGTGCCAGCAGCAGTAGAGCAACTAATGAAAAACTGTTTTTT CASSSRATNEKLFF